This T cell receptor (beta chain) was retrieved from a study of cytomegalovirus exposure and HLA in healthy donors. Broader study findings: When a later analysis compared HLA-associated TCR beta chains with equally common others, the HLA-associated chains turned out to be more clonally expanded and to have lower generation probabilities.

The germline gives CDR1 SGDLS, CDR2 YYNGEE. The CDR3 extends over 19 amino acids. Comment on this clone: Its antigen is not known.

The primer mix had 60 Vbeta and 13 Jbeta primers. The method was immunoSEQ multiplex PCR; TCRdb's version includes in-frame clones alone and lacks a portion of them. The sample contains some 99,000 clones, about 80% of which appear only once. The sequence was collected from a man aged 35-49 years in good health and CMV-seronegative. The chain links TRBV9 to TRBJ2-5, with 7 bases fitting TRBD2. The tail of the sequence fits TRBJ2-7 better, so the J call may be wrong. Sequenced material: PBMCs. The CDR3 DNA sequence: TGTGCCAGCAGCGTATTCGTCTCCCCTTCGGGAGGAGGGGATTACGAGCAGTACTTC. Amino acid sequence: CASSVFVSPSGGGDYEQYF.